The following is a T cell receptor (beta chain) sequence with its context. Its antigen remains unknown. Produced via immunoSEQ multiplex PCR; TCRdb's table is partial and in-frame only. The table lists tens of thousands of clones, more than 75% of them singletons, with 1.5% to 2.5% in the top ten. The data originate from a study of OX40 agonist ivuxolimab in advanced cancers. Study-level information: Patients' therapy was ivuxolimab, an antibody that acts as an agonist of OX40 (CD134).

Germline V CDR1 and CDR2: DFQATT, SNEGSKA (reference sequence). This CDR3 is built from 11 residues. V lost 3 bases, J lost 8 bases, and 8 bases lay in between. Regarding the study as a whole: Relatively little clonal expansion, among the lowest observed, appeared in partial responders at 0.1-3.0 mg/kg.

The source was CD4+ or CD8+ T cells sorted from blood, collected in a trial of the OX40 agonist ivuxolimab. The TCR originated in an adult with an advanced solid tumor such as melanoma, head and neck, liver or kidney cancer. The V and J genes are TRBV20-1 and TRBJ2-1; no clear D. DNA for the CDR3: TGCAGTGCTAGTAGGTGGGATGAGCAGTTCTTC. Its protein product is CSASRWDEQFF.